The rows below give T cell receptor beta chains drawn from one sample of a study of spatial heterogeneity in lung cancer. MiXCR was run by TCRdb on the 5' RACE reads, yielding one entry per CDR3 protein. Here the sample spans 23,000 or so distinct CDR3 sequences, 7% being singletons. This specimen consisted of PBMCs, obtained at surgery. These receptors came from a male donor with early-stage non-small cell lung cancer. Both conserved end residues are part of each CDR3. A D gene is named only where the DNA matches it firmly. The size of a clone is reported for some rows only, either as once, few or many, or as a class for expanded clones.

CDR3 length: 19
clone size: many
D gene: TRBD1
V gene: TRBV19
J gene: TRBJ1-5
CDR3 DNA: TGTGCCAGTAGTCCGCGGCCGGGACAGACTAATATGGGCAATCAGCCCCAGCATTTT
CDR3 protein: CASSPRPGQTNMGNQPQHF

CDR3 length: 14
clone size: many
D gene: .
V gene: TRBV5-1
J gene: TRBJ1-2
CDR3 DNA: TGCGCCAGCAGCTTGGAAGGAGGGAAGTATGGCTACACCTTC
CDR3 protein: CASSLEGGKYGYTF

CDR3 length: 12
clone size: many
D gene: .
V gene: TRBV20-1
J gene: TRBJ2-1
CDR3 DNA: TGCAGTGCACCTCCCGACAGGGACTGTTTGTTCTTC
CDR3 protein: CSAPPDRDCLFF

CDR3 length: 15
clone size: many
D gene: TRBD1
V gene: TRBV6-2/TRBV6-3
J gene: TRBJ2-5
CDR3 DNA: TGTGCCAGCAGCTACGGAACAGGGGACGGAAAGACCCAGTACTTC
CDR3 protein: CASSYGTGDGKTQYF

CDR3 length: 15
clone size: .
D gene: TRBD1
V gene: TRBV6-4
J gene: TRBJ2-7
CDR3 DNA: TGTGCCAGCAACCTGACGTGGGACAGGACCAACGAGCAGTACTTC
CDR3 protein: CASNLTWDRTNEQYF

CDR3 length: 16
clone size: .
D gene: TRBD2
V gene: TRBV7-9
J gene: TRBJ2-2
CDR3 DNA: TGTGCCAGCGTTGCGGGCGGGAGGCGGAACACCGGGGAGCTGTTTTTT
CDR3 protein: CASVAGGRRNTGELFF

CDR3 length: 15
clone size: many
D gene: TRBD1
V gene: TRBV4-2
J gene: TRBJ2-7
CDR3 DNA: TGTGCCAGCAGCCAAGCGGGACAGGGGGCAGGGGAGCAGTACTTC
CDR3 protein: CASSQAGQGAGEQYF

CDR3 length: 14
clone size: few
D gene: .
V gene: TRBV29-1
J gene: TRBJ2-5
CDR3 DNA: TGCAGCGTGTGGGGATTAGGGAACCAAGAGACCCAGTACTTC
CDR3 protein: CSVWGLGNQETQYF

CDR3 length: 15
clone size: many
D gene: .
V gene: TRBV2
J gene: TRBJ1-5
CDR3 DNA: TGTGCCAGCAGTGGGTGGGGGTCCGGCAATCAGCCCCAGCATTTT
CDR3 protein: CASSGWGSGNQPQHF

CDR3 length: 15
clone size: many
D gene: TRBD1
V gene: TRBV24-1
J gene: TRBJ2-5
CDR3 DNA: TGTGCCACCAGTGATATCGGGACAGGCCAAGAGACCCAGTACTTC
CDR3 protein: CATSDIGTGQETQYF

CDR3 length: 14
clone size: many
D gene: .
V gene: TRBV3-1
J gene: TRBJ1-6
CDR3 DNA: TGTGCCAGCAGCCAAGAAACAGGGAATTCACCCCTCCACTTT
CDR3 protein: CASSQETGNSPLHF

CDR3 length: 14
clone size: many
D gene: TRBD1
V gene: TRBV2
J gene: TRBJ2-7
CDR3 DNA: TGTGCCACGAACCGGGACAGGAGCTCCTACGAGCAGTACTTC
CDR3 protein: CATNRDRSSYEQYF

CDR3 length: 15
clone size: .
D gene: .
V gene: TRBV27
J gene: TRBJ1-5
CDR3 DNA: TGTGCCAGCAGTTTATCGTCACGTCGCAATCAGCCCCAGCATTTT
CDR3 protein: CASSLSSRRNQPQHF

CDR3 length: 14
clone size: many
D gene: TRBD1
V gene: TRBV20-1
J gene: TRBJ1-1
CDR3 DNA: TGCAGTGCCAGGACAGGGGGTATGAACACTGAAGCTTTCTTT
CDR3 protein: CSARTGGMNTEAFF

CDR3 length: 11
clone size: few
D gene: .
V gene: TRBV10-2
J gene: TRBJ1-1
CDR3 DNA: TGCGCCAGCAAAGTGGTCCAGGAAGCTTTCTTT
CDR3 protein: CASKVVQEAFF

CDR3 length: 14
clone size: few
D gene: .
V gene: TRBV20-1
J gene: TRBJ2-7
CDR3 DNA: TGCAGTGCTAGAGATTACTCCTCCGTGAATGAGCAGTACTTC
CDR3 protein: CSARDYSSVNEQYF

CDR3 length: 15
clone size: few
D gene: .
V gene: TRBV20-1
J gene: TRBJ2-2
CDR3 DNA: TGCAGTGCTAGAGATGAGCGGACGAACACCGGGGAGCTGTTTTTT
CDR3 protein: CSARDERTNTGELFF

CDR3 length: 14
clone size: medium-sized
D gene: TRBD2
V gene: TRBV29-1
J gene: TRBJ2-1
CDR3 DNA: TGCAGCGTTAAGGTTGGCGGGGGTTACAATGAGCAGTTCTTC
CDR3 protein: CSVKVGGGYNEQFF

CDR3 length: 13
clone size: many
D gene: TRBD1
V gene: TRBV11-2
J gene: TRBJ2-3
CDR3 DNA: TGTGCCAGCAGCCCGGGGGACAGGGATACGCAGTATTTT
CDR3 protein: CASSPGDRDTQYF

CDR3 length: 15
clone size: .
D gene: .
V gene: TRBV5-1
J gene: TRBJ2-1
CDR3 DNA: TGCGCCAGCAGCCCGAGCGGAACCTCCTACAATGAGCAGTTCTTC
CDR3 protein: CASSPSGTSYNEQFF

CDR3 length: 16
clone size: medium-sized
D gene: .
V gene: TRBV5-1
J gene: TRBJ2-3
CDR3 DNA: TGCGCCAGCAGTTACACCGGGGCCAAGAACACAGATACGCAGTATTTT
CDR3 protein: CASSYTGAKNTDTQYF

CDR3 length: 13
clone size: many
D gene: .
V gene: TRBV20-1
J gene: TRBJ2-1
CDR3 DNA: TGCAGTGCTAGCGGGAGTAGATACAATGAGCAGTTCTTC
CDR3 protein: CSASGSRYNEQFF

CDR3 length: 16
clone size: many
D gene: .
V gene: TRBV12-3/TRBV12-4
J gene: TRBJ2-2
CDR3 DNA: TGTGCCAGCAGTTCCGAATTGCCCCCATACGGCGGGGAGCTGTTTTTT
CDR3 protein: CASSSELPPYGGELFF

CDR3 length: 16
clone size: many
D gene: .
V gene: TRBV5-6
J gene: TRBJ2-7
CDR3 DNA: TGTGCCAGCAGCTCCTTATACCAGGGGAATCCTCGGGAGCAGTACTTC
CDR3 protein: CASSSLYQGNPREQYF

CDR3 length: 13
clone size: many
D gene: .
V gene: TRBV5-1
J gene: TRBJ2-6
CDR3 DNA: TGCGCCAGCAGCTTGTTTGGGGCCAACGTCCTGACTTTC
CDR3 protein: CASSLFGANVLTF

CDR3 length: 17
clone size: many
D gene: .
V gene: TRBV7-8
J gene: TRBJ2-3
CDR3 DNA: TGTGCCAGCAGCCCCTTGATATCACTTTCACCAACAGATACGCAGTATTTT
CDR3 protein: CASSPLISLSPTDTQYF

CDR3 length: 15
clone size: few
D gene: TRBD2
V gene: TRBV4-2
J gene: TRBJ2-3
CDR3 DNA: TGTGCCAGCACTGCGACTAGCGGCTACACAGATACGCAGTATTTT
CDR3 protein: CASTATSGYTDTQYF

CDR3 length: 13
clone size: medium-sized
D gene: .
V gene: TRBV5-5
J gene: TRBJ2-1
CDR3 DNA: TGTGCCAGCAGCTTGGAAAGCTACAATGAGCAGTTCTTC
CDR3 protein: CASSLESYNEQFF

CDR3 length: 16
clone size: many
D gene: .
V gene: TRBV28
J gene: TRBJ2-3
CDR3 DNA: TGTGCCAGCAGTTACCAAACCGGGGGAGGCACAGATACGCAGTATTTT
CDR3 protein: CASSYQTGGGTDTQYF

CDR3 length: 13
clone size: few
D gene: TRBD1
V gene: TRBV9
J gene: TRBJ1-1
CDR3 DNA: TGTGCCAGCAGCGGCTCCGGGACAGGTAACGCTTTCTTT
CDR3 protein: CASSGSGTGNAFF

CDR3 length: 11
clone size: many
D gene: .
V gene: TRBV20-1
J gene: TRBJ1-2
CDR3 DNA: TGCAGTCCAGTACTCAGGGATGGCTACACCTTC
CDR3 protein: CSPVLRDGYTF

CDR3 length: 15
clone size: few
D gene: TRBD1
V gene: TRBV12-3/TRBV12-4
J gene: TRBJ2-2
CDR3 DNA: TGTGCCAGCAGTTTAGGGACAGGGTACACCGGGGAGCTGTTTTTT
CDR3 protein: CASSLGTGYTGELFF

CDR3 length: 15
clone size: many
D gene: .
V gene: TRBV5-1
J gene: TRBJ2-3
CDR3 DNA: TGCGCCAGCAGCTTGGCGGCGACAGTCACAGATACGCAGTATTTT
CDR3 protein: CASSLAATVTDTQYF

CDR3 length: 17
clone size: .
D gene: .
V gene: TRBV15
J gene: TRBJ2-2
CDR3 DNA: TGTGCCACCAGCAGAGATCGAAGGACACGGAACACCGGGGAGCTGTTTTTT
CDR3 protein: CATSRDRRTRNTGELFF

CDR3 length: 16
clone size: many
D gene: .
V gene: TRBV4-1
J gene: TRBJ1-6
CDR3 DNA: TGCGCCAGCAGCCAAGTTCAGTTCTCCTATAATTCACCCCTCCACTTT
CDR3 protein: CASSQVQFSYNSPLHF

CDR3 length: 16
clone size: few
D gene: TRBD2
V gene: TRBV4-1
J gene: TRBJ2-7
CDR3 DNA: TGCGCCAGCAGCCAACGTAGCGGGAGGGCCCTCTACGAGCAGTACTTC
CDR3 protein: CASSQRSGRALYEQYF

CDR3 length: 15
clone size: many
D gene: .
V gene: TRBV20-1
J gene: TRBJ2-1
CDR3 DNA: TGCAGTGCTAGAGTCGTGGGGTCGCTTGTAAATGAGCAGTTCTTC
CDR3 protein: CSARVVGSLVNEQFF

CDR3 length: 16
clone size: medium-sized
D gene: TRBD1
V gene: TRBV14
J gene: TRBJ1-1
CDR3 DNA: TGTGCCAGCAGCCACTCCGGGACAGGGATAGGGACTGAAGCTTTCTTT
CDR3 protein: CASSHSGTGIGTEAFF

CDR3 length: 16
clone size: many
D gene: TRBD1
V gene: TRBV19
J gene: TRBJ1-2
CDR3 DNA: TGTGCCAGTACTCATCTCACCGGGACAGTTGGCTATGGCTACACCTTC
CDR3 protein: CASTHLTGTVGYGYTF

CDR3 length: 15
clone size: many
D gene: .
V gene: TRBV5-1
J gene: TRBJ1-3
CDR3 DNA: TGCGCCAGCACCGCCGGGCAGCGCTCTGGAAACACCATATATTTT
CDR3 protein: CASTAGQRSGNTIYF

CDR3 length: 15
clone size: many
D gene: .
V gene: TRBV6-6
J gene: TRBJ1-5
CDR3 DNA: TGTGCCAGCAGTACCTACAGGGCTAGCAATCAGCCCCAGCATTTT
CDR3 protein: CASSTYRASNQPQHF